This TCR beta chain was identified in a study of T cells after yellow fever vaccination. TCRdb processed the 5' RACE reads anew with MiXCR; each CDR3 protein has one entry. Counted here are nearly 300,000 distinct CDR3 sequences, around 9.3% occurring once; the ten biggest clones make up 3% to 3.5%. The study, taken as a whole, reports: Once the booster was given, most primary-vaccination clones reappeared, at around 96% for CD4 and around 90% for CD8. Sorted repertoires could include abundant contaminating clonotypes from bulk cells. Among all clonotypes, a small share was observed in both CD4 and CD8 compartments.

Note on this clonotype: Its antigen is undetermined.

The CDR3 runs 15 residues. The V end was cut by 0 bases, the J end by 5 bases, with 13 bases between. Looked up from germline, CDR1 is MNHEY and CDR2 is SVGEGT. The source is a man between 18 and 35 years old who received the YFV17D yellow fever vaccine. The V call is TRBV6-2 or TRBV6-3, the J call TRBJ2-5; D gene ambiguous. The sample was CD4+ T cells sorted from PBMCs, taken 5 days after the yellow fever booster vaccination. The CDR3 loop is CASSYSKRSIETQYF. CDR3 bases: TGTGCCAGCAGTTACTCGAAAAGGAGTATTGAGACCCAGTACTTC.